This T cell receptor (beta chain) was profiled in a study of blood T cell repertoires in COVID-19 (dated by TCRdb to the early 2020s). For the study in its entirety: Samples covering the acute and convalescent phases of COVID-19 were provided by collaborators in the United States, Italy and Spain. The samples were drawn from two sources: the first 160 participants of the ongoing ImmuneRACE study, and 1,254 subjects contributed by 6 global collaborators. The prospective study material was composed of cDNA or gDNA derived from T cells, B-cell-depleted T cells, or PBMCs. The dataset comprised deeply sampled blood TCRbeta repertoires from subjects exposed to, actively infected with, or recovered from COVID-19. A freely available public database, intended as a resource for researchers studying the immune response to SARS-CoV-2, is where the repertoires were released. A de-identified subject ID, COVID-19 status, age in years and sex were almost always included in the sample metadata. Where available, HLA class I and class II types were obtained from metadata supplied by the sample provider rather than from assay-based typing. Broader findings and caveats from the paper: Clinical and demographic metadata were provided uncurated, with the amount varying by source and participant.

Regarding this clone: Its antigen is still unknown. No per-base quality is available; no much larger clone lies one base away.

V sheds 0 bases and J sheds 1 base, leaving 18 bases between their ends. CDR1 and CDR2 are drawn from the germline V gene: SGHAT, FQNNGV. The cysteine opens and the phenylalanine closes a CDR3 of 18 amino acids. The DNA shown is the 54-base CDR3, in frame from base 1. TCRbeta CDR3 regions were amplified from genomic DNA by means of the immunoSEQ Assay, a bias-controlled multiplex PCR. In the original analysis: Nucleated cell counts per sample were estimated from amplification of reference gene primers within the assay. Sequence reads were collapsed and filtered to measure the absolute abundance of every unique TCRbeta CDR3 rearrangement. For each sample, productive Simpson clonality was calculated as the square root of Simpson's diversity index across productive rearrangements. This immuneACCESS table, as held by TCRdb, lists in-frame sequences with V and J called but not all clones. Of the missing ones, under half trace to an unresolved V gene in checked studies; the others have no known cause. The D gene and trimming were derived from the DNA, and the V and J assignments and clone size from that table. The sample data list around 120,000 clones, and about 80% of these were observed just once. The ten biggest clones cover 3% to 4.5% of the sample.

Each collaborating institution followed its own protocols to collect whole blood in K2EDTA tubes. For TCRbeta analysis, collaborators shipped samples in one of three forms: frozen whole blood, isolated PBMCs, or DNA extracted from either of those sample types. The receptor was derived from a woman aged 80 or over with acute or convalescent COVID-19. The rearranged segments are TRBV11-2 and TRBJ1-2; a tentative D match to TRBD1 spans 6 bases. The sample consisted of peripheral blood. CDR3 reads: CASSLDGVLRGINYGYTF. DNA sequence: TGTGCCAGCAGCTTAGACGGGGTACTCAGGGGAATTAACTATGGCTACACCTTC.